This is a list of T cell receptor beta chains from one sample in a study of lymphopenia after photon versus proton radiotherapy. Produced via immunoSEQ multiplex PCR; TCRdb's table is partial and in-frame only. This sample has 8,000 or so clones; roughly nine tenths occur once, and the top ten carry 3% to 4%. This specimen consisted of peripheral blood, obtained from a patient treated with photon-based radiotherapy. The receptor source for this set is a woman in her 70s with pancreatic cancer. The CDR3 runs from the conserved cysteine through the conserved F or W. The D gene is left open where the match is weak. The listing skips clone size in some rows; elsewhere it reads once, few, many or a size class.

V gene	D gene	J gene	clone size	CDR3 DNA	CDR3 protein
TRBV18	NA	TRBJ1-5	few	TGTGCCAGCTCACCAGAGAATTTGGGCAATCAGCCCCAGCATTTT	CASSPENLGNQPQHF
TRBV11-2	TRBD1	TRBJ2-2	NA	TGTGCCAGCAGCTCCTATCACCGGGACAGGGGGCCCTCCGGGGAGCTGTTTTTT	CASSSYHRDRGPSGELFF
TRBV9	NA	TRBJ2-2	NA	TGTGCCAGCAGCGTAGGTGGCAGGGAGGCCACCGGGGAGCTGTTTTTT	CASSVGGREATGELFF
TRBV27	NA	TRBJ2-1	NA	TGTGCCAGCAGTTTATACCTTGACCTAAGCGGGCCTTCCTACAATGAGCAGTTCTTC	CASSLYLDLSGPSYNEQFF
TRBV9	NA	TRBJ2-1	NA	TGTGCCAGCAGCGCCGACCACAATGAGCAGTTCTTC	CASSADHNEQFF
TRBV4-3	TRBD1	TRBJ2-3	NA	TGCGCCAGCAGCCTCGGACAGGGGGCGCCTCCTAGCACAGATACGCAGTATTTT	CASSLGQGAPPSTDTQYF
TRBV10-3	TRBD2	TRBJ2-1	NA	TGTGCCATCAGTGGACTAGCGGGAGGTAATGAGCAGTTCTTC	CAISGLAGGNEQFF
TRBV4-2	TRBD2	TRBJ2-5	NA	TGTGCCAGCAGCCAGGGGACTAGCGGGGGGCACCAAGAGACCCAGTACTTC	CASSQGTSGGHQETQYF
TRBV6-5	NA	TRBJ1-3	NA	TGTGCCAGCAGCGACAGGAGCTCTGGAAACACCATATATTTT	CASSDRSSGNTIYF
TRBV27	NA	TRBJ1-5	few	TGTGCCAGCAGCGAGGTGGCTTATCAGCCCCAGCATTTT	CASSEVAYQPQHF
TRBV19	NA	TRBJ2-2	NA	TGTGCCAGTAGTATAAATAACAGGAACACCGGGGAGCTGTTTTTT	CASSINNRNTGELFF
TRBV4-1	NA	TRBJ1-5	NA	TGCGCCAGCAGCCCCGACTTAAATTACCAGCCCCAGCATTTT	CASSPDLNYQPQHF
TRBV5-1	NA	TRBJ2-6	NA	TGCGCCAGCAGCTTTGGACAGAGTTCTGGGGCCAACGTCCTGACTTTC	CASSFGQSSGANVLTF
TRBV2	NA	TRBJ2-1	NA	TGTGCCAGCAGCGACCAAAACTACAATGAGCAGTTCTTC	CASSDQNYNEQFF
TRBV2	TRBD1	TRBJ1-1	NA	TGTGCCAGCAGTGAGGACAGGGGGCGAGGCACTGAAGCTTTCTTT	CASSEDRGRGTEAFF
TRBV7-3	TRBD1	TRBJ2-2	NA	TGTGCCAGCAGCTCAGACATGGGACAGGCCAAGACCGGGGAGCTGTTTTTT	CASSSDMGQAKTGELFF
TRBV29-1	NA	TRBJ2-1	NA	TGCAGCGTCCTACCCTATGAGGGGGAGATGTCCTACAATGAGCAGTTCTTC	CSVLPYEGEMSYNEQFF
TRBV9	NA	TRBJ2-3	NA	TGTGCCAGCAGCGCAAGCCCCCCGGGCCCCACAGATACGCAGTATTTT	CASSASPPGPTDTQYF
TRBV19	TRBD1	TRBJ2-2	NA	TGTGCCAGTAGACAGACAGGGTTGAACACCGGGGAGCTGTTTTTT	CASRQTGLNTGELFF
TRBV27	NA	TRBJ2-3	NA	TGTGCCAGCAGTTTCGGAAGCGGGCTTATGAGTGGCACAGATACGCAGTATTTT	CASSFGSGLMSGTDTQYF
TRBV18	NA	TRBJ1-6	few	TGTGCCAGCTCAGGAGATCCCCCTAGGGATTCACCCCTCCACTTT	CASSGDPPRDSPLHF
TRBV4-1	NA	TRBJ1-4	NA	TGCGCCAGCAGCCAAGACAGCCATAATGAAAAACTGTTTTTT	CASSQDSHNEKLFF
TRBV2	NA	TRBJ1-1	NA	TGTGCCAGCAGAGCTGTAAGGGGGATTACTGAAGCTTTCTTT	CASRAVRGITEAFF
TRBV11-2	NA	TRBJ1-2	NA	TGTGCCAGCAGCTTAGCGCCCCGCGGGGGTAGGGGCAATGGCTACACCTTC	CASSLAPRGGRGNGYTF
TRBV5-4	NA	TRBJ2-3	once	TGTGCCAGCAGCTCAACTTCTAGCACAGATACGCAGTATTTT	CASSSTSSTDTQYF
TRBV9	NA	TRBJ2-5	NA	TGTGCCAGCAGCGTAGTCCAGGGGGGACAAGAGACCCAGTACTTC	CASSVVQGGQETQYF
TRBV12-5	NA	TRBJ2-3	NA	TGTGCTAGCGCCCCTGCCAACACAGATACGCAGTATTTT	CASAPANTDTQYF
TRBV27	NA	TRBJ1-6	NA	TGTGCCAGCAGTTTATCAGCCCAGGGGAATTCACCCCTCCACTTT	CASSLSAQGNSPLHF
TRBV7-9	NA	TRBJ2-5	NA	TGTGCCAGCAGCGCCGGGACCGCGATTCAAGAGACCCAGTACTTC	CASSAGTAIQETQYF
TRBV12-1	NA	TRBJ2-7	NA	TGTGCCAGCAGCCCGCCCCAATGTATCTCCTACGAGCAGTACTTC	CASSPPQCISYEQYF
TRBV19	NA	TRBJ1-2	NA	TGTGCCAGTAGGTCAGAGCACTATGGCTACACCTTC	CASRSEHYGYTF
TRBV18	NA	TRBJ1-1	NA	TGTGCCAGCTCACCTCTTCAGGGAGACACTGAAGCTTTCTTT	CASSPLQGDTEAFF